Only a few counts were recorded for the clone carrying this T cell receptor (beta chain). Its antigen is as yet unknown. This specimen belongs to a study of brain metastases from non-small cell lung cancer. Study-wide results and limits: In 50% to 80% of brain metastases, T-cell clones were expanded compared with matched primary tumors. Paired brain metastases and primary tumors largely shared TCR repertoires. T-cell infiltration was lower in brain metastases than primaries (P < 0.001).

The V gene's germline CDR1 is SGHTA and CDR2 FQGNSA. V gave up 3 bases and J gave up 2 bases; unmatched junction bases: 7. There are 16 residues in the CDR3. The data were produced by immunoSEQ multiplex PCR, yet TCRdb's version contains in-frame clones alone and is incomplete. The repertoire holds roughly 3,600 clones, with 85% to 90% as singletons. The sample taken for sequencing was primary lung tumor tissue. The TCR sequence derives from a donor over 35 with non-small cell lung cancer. This chain links TRBV7-2 with TRBJ1-1; 9 nucleotides line up with TRBD1. This CDR3 is CASSFRTGDGNTEAFF. The CDR3 DNA follows: TGTGCCAGCAGCTTCCGGACAGGGGACGGCAACACTGAAGCTTTCTTT.